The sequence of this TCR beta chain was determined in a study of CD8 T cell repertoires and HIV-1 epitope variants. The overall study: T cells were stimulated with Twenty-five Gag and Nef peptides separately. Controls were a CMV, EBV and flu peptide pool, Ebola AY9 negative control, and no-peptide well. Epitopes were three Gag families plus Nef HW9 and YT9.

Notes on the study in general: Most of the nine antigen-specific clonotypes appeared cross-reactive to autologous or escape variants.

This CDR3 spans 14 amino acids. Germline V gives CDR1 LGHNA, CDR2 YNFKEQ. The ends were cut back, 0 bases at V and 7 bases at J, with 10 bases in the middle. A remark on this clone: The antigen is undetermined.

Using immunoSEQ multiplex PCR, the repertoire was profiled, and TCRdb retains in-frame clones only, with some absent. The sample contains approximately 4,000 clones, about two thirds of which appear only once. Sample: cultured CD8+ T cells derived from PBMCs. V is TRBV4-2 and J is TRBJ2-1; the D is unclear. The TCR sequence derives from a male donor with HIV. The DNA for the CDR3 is TGTGCCAGCAGCCAAGATTTAGGGTGGAATGAGCAGTTCTTC. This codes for CASSQDLGWNEQFF.